This entry concerns a single TCR beta chain. This specimen comes from a study of blood T cell repertoires in COVID-19. Overall study context: Samples came from the United States, Italy and Spain, spanning acute and convalescent COVID-19. The analysed material was cDNA or gDNA that came from T cells, B-cell-depleted T cells, or PBMCs.

Assignment of participants to cohorts was predicated upon participant-reported clinical history. The protocol was immunoSEQ multiplex PCR, while the TCRdb copy is restricted to in-frame clones and leaves out a portion. The table has some 110,000 clones, 84% seen once. The CDR3 totals 11 residues. Looked up from germline, CDR1 is SNHLY and CDR2 is FYNNEI. Between the trimmed V and J ends, which lost 8 bases and 8 bases, there was a span of 10 bases. What was sequenced was PBMCs or T cells enriched from blood (not recorded which). The chain is built from TRBV2 and TRBJ2-1, with D perhaps matching TRBD2 (5 bases). This receptor was taken from a woman aged 30 to 39 who had recovered from COVID-19. CDR3 sequence (DNA): TGTGCCAGCGGTAGGGAGTATGAGCAGTTCTTC. It is translated as CASGREYEQFF.